This T cell receptor (beta chain) was recovered during a study of blood T cell repertoires in COVID-19. Generated by immunoSEQ multiplex PCR, the TCRdb table keeps only in-frame clones and is missing some. The data show a few hundred thousand clones, with around four fifths seen just once and about 20% held by the top ten. The germline gives CDR1 SGDLS, CDR2 YYNGEE. The CDR3 length is 16 residues. V dropped 7 bases and J dropped 4 bases, with 22 bases sitting between them. The sequenced material came from peripheral blood. This sequence was found in a man aged 25-45 years with active or convalescent COVID-19. This rearrangement joins TRBV9 to TRBJ2-3, with unresolved D. For the CDR3, the DNA is TGTGCCAGCGGGCCCCTTTCGGTTCCCCGCTCAGATACGCAGTATTTT. This codes for CASGPLSVPRSDTQYF.